A selection of T cell receptor beta chains follows, all from one sample in a study of read filtering for tumor transcriptome and immune sequencing. TCRdb reprocessed the reads with MiXCR, giving one entry per CDR3 protein. The sample lists about 28,000 distinct CDR3 sequences, around an eighth occurring once. Sequencing input: a population of CD138-negative cells sorted from bone marrow. These receptors were taken from a donor at least 40 years old with multiple myeloma. Both conserved end residues are part of each CDR3. The D gene is left open where the match is weak. Size is stated for part of the rows, as once, few or many counts, or as a class when the clone is expanded.

>TRBJ1-1|TRBV5-1|.|.
TGCGCCAGCAGCTTGGAAGGGGGGCGAGGGACTGAAGCTTTCTTT
CASSLEGGRGTEAFF
>TRBJ1-2|TRBV12-3/TRBV12-4|few|.
TGTGCCAGCAGTTTATATCAGGGCACTGGCTACACCTTC
CASSLYQGTGYTF
>TRBJ2-1|TRBV29-1|.|TRBD1
TGCAGCGGGGACCGGGACAGGGGGCTGAGTGAGCAGTTCTTC
CSGDRDRGLSEQFF
>TRBJ2-3|TRBV30|many|TRBD1
TGTGCCTGGAGTGAGAGGGGGCGCACAGATACGCAGTATTTT
CAWSERGRTDTQYF
>TRBJ2-5|TRBV28|many|.
TGTGCCAGCAGTTTTCCGCAGGGCCGTGAGACCCAGTACTTC
CASSFPQGRETQYF
>TRBJ2-7|TRBV12-3/TRBV12-4|.|TRBD2
TGTGCCAGCAGGCGTGGGGGTAGCGGGATCCCCTACGAGCGGTACTTC
CASRRGGSGIPYERYF
>TRBJ2-3|TRBV7-6|many|.
TGTGCCAGCAGCTTAGCTGGCGGGATAGGTACAGATACGCAGTATTTT
CASSLAGGIGTDTQYF
>TRBJ2-2|TRBV7-9|many|TRBD2
TGTGCCAGCAGCCGGACGGGCGGGACTAGCCTCACCGGGGAGCTGTTTTTT
CASSRTGGTSLTGELFF
>TRBJ1-1|TRBV20-1|many|.
TGCAGTGCTAGGGGGACAACTTCTAGCCGAGCTGAAGCTTTCTTT
CSARGTTSSRAEAFF
>TRBJ1-2|TRBV5-5|many|.
TGTGCCAGCAGTCGCTGGGACCAGGGAGGTTATGGCTACACCTTC
CASSRWDQGGYGYTF
>TRBJ1-5|TRBV5-6|many|TRBD1
TGTGCCAGCAGCGAAACCGGGACAGAGAATCAGCCCCAGCATTTT
CASSETGTENQPQHF
>TRBJ1-2|TRBV5-4|many|TRBD1
TGTGCCAGCAGCACACAGGGGGCCAGGGATTATGGCTACACCTTC
CASSTQGARDYGYTF
>TRBJ2-2|TRBV29-1|many|.
TGCAGCGTTGAAAGGCAGGGCGGCACCGGGGAGCTGTTTTTT
CSVERQGGTGELFF
>TRBJ2-2|TRBV12-3/TRBV12-4|many|.
TGTGCCAGCAGGGAACAAAACACCGGGGAGCTGTTTTTT
CASREQNTGELFF
>TRBJ1-1|TRBV20-1|many|.
TGCAGTGCTAACTTCCCGGGGGCGAACACTGAAGCTTTCTTT
CSANFPGANTEAFF
>TRBJ2-1|TRBV20-1|many|TRBD2
TGCAGTGCTGAAAGACTAGCGGGATATGCCTACAATGAGCAGTTCTTC
CSAERLAGYAYNEQFF
>TRBJ2-1|TRBV10-1|many|TRBD2
TGCGCCAGCAGTGAGTCGGCTAGCGGGAGGGATGAGCAGTTCTTC
CASSESASGRDEQFF
>TRBJ2-5|TRBV12-3/TRBV12-4|many|.
TGTGCCAGCAGTTTAAACCCACAAAGGCCCACGTACTTC
CASSLNPQRPTYF
>TRBJ1-5|TRBV29-1|many|.
TGCAGCGTTTGCGAGGGTTGGAATCAGCCCCAGCATTTT
CSVCEGWNQPQHF
>TRBJ2-7|TRBV19|many|TRBD1
TGTGCCAGTAGTATACGGACAGGGGCGACCTACGAGCAGTACTTC
CASSIRTGATYEQYF
>TRBJ2-6|TRBV7-9|many|.
TGTGCCAGCAGCGCAAGCAGGGGCTGGAGGTCTGGGGCCAACGTCCTGACTTTC
CASSASRGWRSGANVLTF
>TRBJ2-3|TRBV5-1|many|TRBD1
TGCGCCAGCAGCTTCCTGACAGGGGGGACAGATACGCAGTATTTT
CASSFLTGGTDTQYF
>TRBJ2-1|TRBV7-8|many|.
TGTGCCAGCAGCTTACCAACGAGGACGGACTACAATGAGCAGTTCTTC
CASSLPTRTDYNEQFF
>TRBJ2-5|TRBV29-1|many|.
TGCAGCGTGGCTCCCTGGGACCAAGAGACCCAGTACTTC
CSVAPWDQETQYF
>TRBJ2-7|TRBV10-3|many|.
TGTGCCATCAGCCGGGGTTCCCACGAGCAGTACTTC
CAISRGSHEQYF
>TRBJ1-4|TRBV29-1|many|.
TGCAGCGTTGATGAAAATGAAAAACTGTTTTTT
CSVDENEKLFF
>TRBJ2-1|TRBV5-1|medium-sized|TRBD2
TGCGCCAGCAGCACGACTAGCGGTACCTACAATGAGCAGTTCTTC
CASSTTSGTYNEQFF
>TRBJ2-1|TRBV6-5|few|TRBD2
TGTGCCAGTCGGGGGGTGCTACTAGCGGACCCCTACAATGAGCAGTTCTTC
CASRGVLLADPYNEQFF
>TRBJ2-4|TRBV6-2/TRBV6-3|many|.
TGTGCCAGACCCCAAGCCCCGGGGGCGGACATTCAGTACTTC
CARPQAPGADIQYF
>TRBJ2-5|TRBV7-6|many|.
TGTGCCAGCAGCTTAGTCATGAGCGCCCCGGCGACCCAGTACTTC
CASSLVMSAPATQYF
>TRBJ1-1|TRBV28|.|.
TGTGCCAGCAGTTTCCCTTCCGGAGGGGACACTGAAGCTTTCTTT
CASSFPSGGDTEAFF
>TRBJ2-3|TRBV3-1|.|.
TGTGCCAGCAGCCGAGGGACAAGCACAGATACGCAGTATTTT
CASSRGTSTDTQYF
>TRBJ1-5|TRBV4-1|many|.
TGCGCCAGCAGCCAAGACAGGTATAGCAATCAGCCCCAGCATTTT
CASSQDRYSNQPQHF
>TRBJ1-2|TRBV10-3|many|TRBD1
TGTGCCATCAGTGAGCTAGGGACAGGGTCCAACTATGGCTACACCTTC
CAISELGTGSNYGYTF
>TRBJ2-5|TRBV14|many|.
TGTGCCAGCAGCCAAGTAACGGGGGTGGAGACCCAGTACTTC
CASSQVTGVETQYF
>TRBJ2-2|TRBV12-3/TRBV12-4|many|TRBD2
TGTGCCAGCAGTCCTAGCGGGAGGATCCTGGGCACCGGGGAGCTGTTTTTT
CASSPSGRILGTGELFF
>TRBJ1-1|TRBV5-1|few|TRBD1
TGCGCCAGCAGCTTGGTGGGACAGGGGAGCACTGAAGCTTTCTTT
CASSLVGQGSTEAFF
>TRBJ1-2|TRBV30|.|.
TGTGCCTGGATTCAGGACGAGCTTTCTTCTAACTATGGCTACACCTTC
CAWIQDELSSNYGYTF